This T cell receptor beta chain was retrieved from a study of OX40 agonist ivuxolimab in advanced cancers. TCRdb's table, derived via immunoSEQ multiplex PCR, lists solely in-frame clones and lacks some. Altogether 43,000 or so clones are present, about 90% being singletons, with the ten largest covering 1.1%. Details on this clone: As yet, its antigen is unknown.

Study-wide findings and caveats: On average, CD8+ T cells showed a greater number of expanded clones than CD4+. Circulating CD4+ and CD8+ T cells showed clonal expansion by week 6 at 0.1 to 3.0 mg/kg. Relatively little clonal expansion, among the lowest observed, appeared in partial responders at 0.1-3.0 mg/kg.

The germline V gene has CDR1 SQVTM and CDR2 ANQGSEA. V dropped 7 bases and J dropped 4; count of bases not matched to a gene: 8. The CDR3 runs 14 residues. The sequencing here drew on CD4+ or CD8+ T cells sorted from blood, taken in a trial of the OX40 agonist ivuxolimab. J is TRBJ1-3 and V is TRBV29-1; 9 bases map to TRBD1. The receptor comes from an adult with an advanced solid tumor such as melanoma, head and neck, liver or kidney cancer. The CDR3 sequence is CSAVGQGKGNTIYF. The CDR3 DNA reads as TGCAGCGCCGTCGGACAGGGGAAGGGAAACACCATATATTTT. The variable domain in full, with the rest retrieved from reference TRBV29-1 and TRBJ1-3, is SAVISQKPSRDICQRGTSLTIQCQVDSQVTMMFWYRQQPGQSLTLIATANQGSEATYESGFVIDKFPISRPNLTFSTLTVSNMSPEDSSIYLCSAVGQGKGNTIYFGEGSWLTVV.